The 11 T cell receptor beta chains given below trace back to one sample, sequenced in a study of vaccination and CD4 T cells after COVID-19 (dated by TCRdb to 2022 to 2024). Their recognized antigens are unknown. Libraries were made using PCR. The data were produced on an Illumina iSeq 100. DNA from cultured CD4+ T cells was subjected to TCR sequencing with the Oncomine TCR Beta short-read assay at the Johns Hopkins FTIC core. TCRdb reprocessed the public reads (quality trimming at Q25 with fastp, clone calling with MiXCR) and kept in-frame beta chains. One record per CDR3 amino acid sequence lists the most common genes and DNA. Recorded for this sample are roughly 18,000 distinct CDR3 sequences; 43% of them occurred a single time. The top ten hold around 7.3% of the sample. The sample's treatment or condition label, in plain terms: approximately 9-day PBMC culture with coronavirus spike peptide pools or control peptides (ViraFEST assay).

The sample here was CD4+ T cells from blood, cultured in vitro, taken after SARS-CoV-2 vaccination. These TCRs come from a human donor who had recovered from COVID-19.

This chain links TRBV3-1 with TRBJ1-6; possible D gene TRBD1, 5 bases. Germline-derived CDR1 and CDR2 are LGHDT and YNNKEL (reference sequence). Deletions cut 8 bases from V and 6 bases from J, with 11 bases between. This CDR3 region has 13 residues. The CDR3 protein is CASVGQGNSPLHF. The CDR3 nucleotides read TGTGCCAGCGTGGGGCAGGGTAATTCACCCCTCCACTTT.

The V gene is TRBV7-9, the J gene TRBJ1-4, with TRBD1 identical over 8 bases. CDR1 and CDR2 from the germline V gene are SEHNR and FQNEAQ (reference sequence). V lost 0 bases and J lost 7; bases outside the gene matches: 1. This CDR3 has 14 amino acids. The CDR3 DNA reads TGTGCCAGCAGCTTAGCCAGGGGGCGTGAAAAACTGTTTTTT. This codes for CASSLARGREKLFF.

The chain links TRBV27 to TRBJ2-2; a weak D match, TRBD1 (6 bases). The CDR3 spans 16 residues. Germline values: CDR1 MNHEY, CDR2 SMNVEV (reference sequence). The V gene lost 5 bases and the J gene lost 0 bases, with 13 bases spanning the gap. The CDR3 DNA is TGTGCCAGCAGTCCGCCCTACAGGGCGAACACCGGGGAGCTGTTTTTT. Translated, it gives CASSPPYRANTGELFF.

The V call is TRBV30, the J call TRBJ2-7, with D possibly TRBD1 on 6 matching bases. The V gene lost 2 bases and the J gene lost 9 bases, with 14 bases spanning the gap. The CDR3 runs 12 residues. Germline-derived CDR1 and CDR2 are GTSNPN and SVGIG (reference sequence). CDR3 residues: CAWSSHEGGQYF. The CDR3 nucleotides read TGTGCCTGGAGTTCTCATGAAGGGGGGCAGTACTTC.

The V call is TRBV20-1, the J call TRBJ2-3; TRBD2 aligns across 16 bases. V lost 4 bases and J lost 6; bases outside the gene matches: 7. The CDR3 extends over 16 amino acids. In germline, CDR1 is DFQATT, CDR2 SNEGSKA (reference sequence). The CDR3 loop reads CSAIHGTSGGADTQYF. In DNA, the CDR3 is TGCAGTGCTATCCACGGGACTAGCGGGGGGGCTGATACGCAGTATTTT.

V and J are TRBV6-2 or TRBV6-3 and TRBJ1-1; D is perhaps TRBD1 (5 bases). The V end was cut by 9 bases, the J end by 4 bases, with 21 bases between. CDR1 MNHEY and CDR2 SVGEGT come from the germline V gene. The CDR3 totals 15 residues. CDR3 sequence (DNA): TGTGCCAGTAGGGACCTGGGGTCGGTGGGCACTGAAGCTTTCTTT. Protein sequence: CASRDLGSVGTEAFF.

The rearrangement uses TRBV6-1 and TRBJ2-2; D possibly corresponds to TRBD1 (7 bases). CDR3 length equals 15 residues. In germline, CDR1 is MNHNS, CDR2 SASEGT. Trimming removed 6 bases from V and 2 bases from J, with 13 bases in between. CDR3 in amino acids: CASSAGQINTGELFF. The CDR3 nucleotides are TGTGCCAGCAGCGCGGGACAGATAAACACCGGGGAGCTGTTTTTT.

A few counts support this clonotype. This chain connects TRBV21-1 to TRBJ2-7; TRBD2, the table's D call, was not compared with the DNA. TRBV21-1 is an annotated pseudogene. This CDR3 comprises 16 residues. Here the CDR3 DNA reads TGTGCCAGCAGCGCGAGTCCCGGGACTAGCGCCTACGAGCAGTACTTC. Translating gives CASSASPGTSAYEQYF.

The chain recombines TRBV19 with TRBJ1-5; TRBD1 might be the D (5 bases). V lost 5 bases and J 2 bases, leaving 13 bases between the germline ends. The CDR3 totals 15 residues. Germline V gives CDR1 LNHDA, CDR2 SQIVND (reference sequence). This CDR3 is CASSQTVLGNQPQHF. Written as DNA, the CDR3 is TGTGCCAGTAGTCAGACAGTTCTCGGCAATCAGCCCCAGCATTTT.

Only a few counts were recorded for this clonotype. The CDR3 sequence is CSALSNTEAFF. For the CDR3, the DNA is TGCAGTGCCCTCTCCAACACTGAAGCTTTCTTT. The chain uses TRBV20-1 and TRBJ1-1; D call uncertain. Germline-derived CDR1 and CDR2 are DFQATT and SNEGSKA (reference sequence). V lost 6 bases to trimming and J lost 2 bases, with 7 bases between them. CDR3 length: 11 amino acids.

This clonotype was detected only a few times. The chain employs TRBV6-5 and TRBJ1-6; no clear D. Trimming stripped 0 bases from V and 0 bases from J, with 12 bases between. The germline V gene has CDR1 MNHEY and CDR2 SVGAGI. The CDR3 length is 18 residues. This chain's CDR3 is CASSYSLPRSSYNSPLHF. CDR3 in DNA: TGTGCCAGCAGTTACTCGTTACCGCGAAGCTCCTATAATTCACCCCTCCACTTT.